This T cell receptor beta chain was sequenced in a study of identical twins. Template switching created a universal primer site, and the cDNA included unique molecular identifiers. TCRdb recomputed calls from the 5' RACE reads with MiXCR, one row per CDR3 protein. The repertoire holds fewer than 900,000 distinct CDR3 sequences, over 20% seen once, with roughly 4% in the top ten. This clonotype showed up just a few times. The CDR3 is 15 amino acids. The germline CDR1 and CDR2 sequences are DFQATT and SNEGSKA (reference sequence). Trimming took 5 bases from V and 5 from J; bases not matched to a gene: 8. The data were also submitted as part of a second study, on T cells expressing NK-cell markers. From that second work: Beta-chain profiling covered CD3+CD56+NKG2C+, CD3+CD56+NKG2C- and CD3+CD56-NKG2C+ sorted subsets. The contribution of dominant NKG2C+ clonotypes to CD8+ T cells in roughly six donors was 1.0-7.0%. One observes that, in a handful of donors, these clonotypes were also the leading ones within the CD3+CD56-NKG2C+ fraction.

The chain recombines TRBV20-1 with TRBJ2-3; 12 bases are shared with TRBD2. The specimen was PBMCs. This clonotype was sampled from a woman aged 18-29 years in good health. CDR3 sequence reads: CSAVTSGGRGDTQYF. The CDR3, as DNA: TGCAGTGCTGTCACTAGCGGGGGGCGAGGAGATACGCAGTATTTT.